The present entry profiles one T cell receptor beta chain with its context. This CDR3 comprises 15 residues. Germline loops: CDR1 MGHRA, CDR2 YSYEKL. V was shortened by 1 base and J by 0 bases, with 7 bases between the two germline ends. TCRdb keeps only in-frame clones here, not all; method: immunoSEQ multiplex PCR. Of more than 80,000 clones in the sample, less than 95% were seen once. The sample originates from a study of T cell changes during pregnancy in multiple sclerosis. The rearrangement uses TRBV4-1 and TRBJ1-5; D is uncertain. The material sequenced was peripheral blood, taken before pregnancy. The origin of this receptor is a female donor with multiple sclerosis, enrolled in a pregnancy study. CDR3 bases: TGCGCCAGCAGCCAAGGAGCGGGTAGCAATCAGCCCCAGCATTTT. Its protein product is CASSQGAGSNQPQHF.